These 12 T cell receptor beta chains were sequenced from one sample in a study of vaccination effects on CD4 cells after COVID-19 (dated by TCRdb to between 2021 and 2023). Antigens for these TCRs are unknown. In the ViraFEST assay, PBMC were stimulated with viral peptide pools, and TCR sequencing was then used to find antigen-specific CD4+ T cell clonotypes based on their expansion. After more than nine days of culture, CD4+ T cells were isolated with the EasySep CD4+ T cell isolation kit. Two doses of either the BNT162b2 or the mRNA-1273 mRNA SARS-CoV-2 vaccine were administered to participants. Library prep was done by the immunoSEQ multiplex PCR assay. TCRdb re-hosts the immuneACCESS table, in-frame sequences only. Its copies lack some clones; in the studies checked, an unresolved V gene accounts for under half of them, and the cause for the rest is not known. This sample lists about 72,000 clones; about 86% were detected once. The biggest ten clones account for more than 1% of the sample.

The source was CD4+ T cells from PBMCs cultured with HCoV-229E spike peptides, collected after COVID-19 vaccination. The meaning of the sample's cell subset or site label: HCoV-229E spike overlapping peptide pool stimulation. These receptors were obtained from a human donor who received a COVID-19 vaccine.

This clone came up a few times. This rearrangement joins TRBV19 to TRBJ2-2; D is unresolved. CDR3 size: 14 residues. The germline CDR1 and CDR2 sequences are LNHDA and SQIVND (reference sequence). V dropped 7 bases and J dropped 0 bases, with 9 bases sitting between them. CDR3 region: CASKTRSNTGELFF. As DNA, the CDR3 is TGTGCCAGTAAAACTCGTTCGAACACCGGGGAGCTGTTTTTT.

The rearrangement joins TRBV3-1 (or the pseudogene TRBV3-2) to TRBJ1-6; possibly TRBD1 for D (5 bases). The germline V gene has CDR1 LGHDT and CDR2 YNNKEL (reference sequence). The V end was cut by 5 bases, the J end by 2 bases, with 13 bases between. The CDR3 loop spans 16 amino acids. CDR3 amino acids: CASSSQATAYNSPLHF. DNA for the CDR3: TGTGCCAGCAGCTCCCAAGCGACAGCCTATAATTCACCCCTCCACTTT.

The count of this clone is one. The chain carries TRBV5-6 and TRBJ1-4; 7 bases agree with TRBD1. V dropped 2 bases and J dropped 3; count of bases not matched to a gene: 7. There are 16 residues in the CDR3. The germline V gene encodes CDR1 SGHDT and CDR2 YYEEEE. The CDR3 is CASSFRRTGANEKLFF. The CDR3 bases are TGTGCCAGCAGCTTTCGACGGACAGGAGCTAATGAAAAACTGTTTTTT. Filled out from reference TRBV5-6 and TRBJ1-4, the complete variable domain reads DAGVTQSPTHLIKTRGQQVTLRCSPKSGHDTVSWYQQALGQGPQFIFQYYEEEERQRGNFPDRFSGHQFPNYSSELNVNALLLGDSALYLCASSFRRTGANEKLFFGSGTQLSVL.

The chain has TRBV7-2 and TRBJ2-5; possible D gene TRBD2, 5 bases. CDR1 is SGHTA, CDR2 FQGNSA, per germline. V gave up 3 bases and J gave up 5 bases, with 10 bases separating them. This CDR3 comprises 13 residues. CDR3 loop: CASSFTSLETQYF. In nucleotides, the CDR3 is TGTGCCAGCAGCTTTACTAGTCTGGAGACCCAGTACTTC.

This clone has a handful of counts. The V call is TRBV7-8, the J call TRBJ2-7; D call uncertain. V lost 1 base and J lost 6, with 7 bases in between. The CDR3 extends over 12 amino acids. From germline, CDR1 is SGHVS and CDR2 FQNEAQ. The CDR3: CASSLVGPEQYV. CDR3 in DNA: TGTGCCAGCAGCTTAGTCGGTCCCGAGCAGTACGTC.

The chain carries TRBV5-8 and TRBJ2-1; 8 positions match TRBD1. V trimming: 4 bases; J trimming: 5 bases; junction bases outside the gene matches: 8. Germline assignment: CDR1 SGHTS and CDR2 YDEGEE. The CDR3 runs 15 residues. CDR3 DNA: TGTGCCAGCAGCAAGGACAGGGCCCGGAACAATGAGCAGTTCTTC. It is translated as CASSKDRARNNEQFF.

This clone appeared once. The gene calls are TRBV5-5 and TRBJ2-1; 10 bases are a match to TRBD2. The CDR3 loop spans 16 amino acids. Losses at the gene ends were 0 bases for V and 4 bases for J; bases not matched to a gene: 4. Germline V gives CDR1 SGHKS, CDR2 YYEKEE (reference sequence). CDR3 sequence: CASSLGGSGGYNEQFF. The CDR3 coding sequence is TGTGCCAGCAGCTTGGGCGGTAGCGGGGGGTACAATGAGCAGTTCTTC.

The chain links TRBV2 to TRBJ2-3; the D is unclear. The CDR3 consists of 12 residues. V was clipped by 4 bases and J by 4 bases, with 6 bases between them. Germline V CDR1 and CDR2: SNHLY, FYNNEI. Written as DNA, the CDR3 is TGTGCCAGCAGTGCTACGGCAGATACGCAGTATTTT. Protein product: CASSATADTQYF.

The gene calls are TRBV29-1 and TRBJ2-2; D perhaps matches TRBD2 (6 bases). Trimming removed 7 bases at V and 6 bases at J, with 15 bases between. Looked up from germline, CDR1 is SQVTM and CDR2 is ANQGSEA. The CDR3 consists of 13 residues. CDR3 nucleotide sequence: TGCAGCGCCGAGCGGGTTAGAGCCGGGGAGCTGTTTTTT. This encodes CSAERVRAGELFF.

The chain carries TRBV14 and TRBJ1-6; D is unclear. Deletions cut 4 bases from V and 7 bases from J, with 14 bases between. The germline CDR1 and CDR2 sequences are SGHDN and FVKESK. The CDR3 is 15 amino acids. CDR3 in amino acids: CASSLSGGRNSPLHF. CDR3 nucleotides: TGTGCCAGCAGCCTGTCGGGAGGGCGCAATTCACCCCTCCACTTT.

A few counts support this clone. The rearrangement links TRBV5-1 to TRBJ2-2; TRBD1 aligns across 10 bases. CDR3 size: 15 residues. V dropped 4 bases and J dropped 6; count of bases not matched to a gene: 6. CDR1 is SGHRS, CDR2 YFSETQ, per germline. CDR3: CASSTDRGRAGELFF. CDR3 DNA: TGCGCCAGCAGCACCGACAGGGGGCGCGCCGGGGAGCTGTTTTTT.

This clone was detected a few times. This rearrangement joins TRBV18 to TRBJ2-3; 7 bases are shared with TRBD1. CDR3 length equals 14 residues. Germline CDR1 is KGHSH and CDR2 is LQKENI. J lost 1 base, V lost 4 bases, and 2 bases had no gene match. The CDR3 protein is CASSQGQGTDTQYF. CDR3 nucleotide sequence: TGTGCCAGCTCACAAGGACAGGGCACAGATACGCAGTATTTT. The full variable domain, with the rest looked up from reference TRBV18 and TRBJ2-3, is NAGVMQNPRHLVRRRGQEARLRCSPMKGHSHVYWYRQLPEEGLKFMVYLQKENIIDESGMPKERFSAEFPKEGPSILRIQQVVRGDSAAYFCASSQGQGTDTQYFGPGTRLTVL.